This section outlines one T cell receptor beta chain sequence together with its context. Its antigen is still unknown. No base qualities exist here, and no much larger clone lies one base off it. This entry is derived from a study of control samples from healthy donors and cancer patients (dated by TCRdb to the early 2020s). Receptor amplification or capture employed the immunoSEQ multiplex PCR assay. TCRdb's version of the immuneACCESS table is confined to in-frame rearrangements and falls short of the full clone set. An unresolved V gene accounts for under half of the shortfall where checked; the remainder is of unknown origin. This sample gives 150,000 or so clones in total; roughly 94% of them show up just once. The ten largest clones capture about 14% of the sample. The receptor comes from a man aged 60-69 years with colorectal cancer. Sequencing used PBMCs.

CDR3 loop: CASSEGREGTIYF. The DNA sequence is TGCGCCAGCAGTGAGGGCAGGGAGGGCACCATATATTTT. The chain is assembled from TRBV10-2 and TRBJ1-3; the best D guess is TRBD1, with 5 bases matching. CDR1 WSHSY and CDR2 SAAADI were looked up in the germline V gene. The CDR3 contains 13 residues, cysteine and phenylalanine counted. Only the CDR3 DNA stays, 39 bases, in frame from base 1. Trimming at the junction amounts to 2 bases on V and 9 bases on J, and the germline ends lie 11 bases apart.